A single TCR beta chain is shown here with its context. The data were obtained in a study of T cell changes during pregnancy in multiple sclerosis. TCRdb's table, derived via immunoSEQ multiplex PCR, lists solely in-frame clones and lacks some. The table lists approximately 100,000 clones, around 90% of them singletons. The CDR3 runs to 13 residues. V was cut by 3 bases and J by 3 bases, with 8 bases left in between. Germline loops: CDR1 SNHLY, CDR2 FYNNEI. The chain couples TRBV2 to TRBJ1-2; no definite D call. This sequence was found in a female donor in good health, enrolled as a control in a pregnancy study. The input for sequencing was peripheral blood, taken after pregnancy. The CDR3 loop reads CASSDGRDYGYTF. The CDR3 DNA follows: TGTGCCAGCAGTGATGGGCGAGACTATGGCTACACCTTC.